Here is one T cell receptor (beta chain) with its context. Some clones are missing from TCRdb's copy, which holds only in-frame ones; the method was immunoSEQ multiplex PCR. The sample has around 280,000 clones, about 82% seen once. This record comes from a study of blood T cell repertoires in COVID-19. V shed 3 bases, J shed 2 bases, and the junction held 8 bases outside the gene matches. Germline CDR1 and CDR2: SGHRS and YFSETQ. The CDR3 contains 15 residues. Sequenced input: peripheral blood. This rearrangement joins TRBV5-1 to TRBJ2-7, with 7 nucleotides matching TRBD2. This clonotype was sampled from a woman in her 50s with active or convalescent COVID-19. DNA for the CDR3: TGCGCCAGCAGCTCAAGAAGCGGGACCCCCTACGAGCAGTACTTC. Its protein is CASSSRSGTPYEQYF.